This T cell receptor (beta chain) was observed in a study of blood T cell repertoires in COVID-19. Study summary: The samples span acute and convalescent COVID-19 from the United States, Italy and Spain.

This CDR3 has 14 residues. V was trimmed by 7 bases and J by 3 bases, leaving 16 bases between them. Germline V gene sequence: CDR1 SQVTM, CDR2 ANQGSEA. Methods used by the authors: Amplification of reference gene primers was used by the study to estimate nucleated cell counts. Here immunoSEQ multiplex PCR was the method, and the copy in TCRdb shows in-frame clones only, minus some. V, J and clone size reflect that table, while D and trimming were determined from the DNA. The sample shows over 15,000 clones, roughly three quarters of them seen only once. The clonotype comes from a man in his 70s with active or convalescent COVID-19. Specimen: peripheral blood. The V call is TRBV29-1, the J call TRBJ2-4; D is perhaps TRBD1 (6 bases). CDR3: CSGVAGVGKNIQYF. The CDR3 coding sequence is TGCAGCGGTGTCGCAGGGGTGGGCAAAAACATTCAGTACTTC.